This TCR beta chain was observed in a study of blood T cell repertoires in COVID-19. Overall study: The United States, Italy and Spain provided the acute and convalescent COVID-19 samples. PBMCs, B-cell-depleted T cells, or T cells provided the cDNA or gDNA that made up the material.

CDR3 size: 13 residues. Trimming stripped 0 bases from V and 11 bases from J, with 11 bases between. Germline CDR1 SGHTA, CDR2 FQGTGA. The authors' processing: Reference gene primer amplification in the assay estimated nucleated cell counts. The table came from immunoSEQ multiplex PCR; TCRdb's copy has only in-frame clones and leaves some out. The V and J calls and clone size are taken from that table; D and trimming were inferred from the DNA. The data contain about 190,000 clones, about 88% of them singletons. V and J are TRBV7-3 and TRBJ2-4; D is unresolved. The sequenced sample was peripheral blood. This clonotype was obtained from a woman in her 40s who had recovered from COVID-19. The CDR3 sequence: CASSLTPEGVQYF. As DNA, the CDR3 is TGTGCCAGCAGCTTAACTCCAGAAGGAGTTCAGTACTTC.